The T cell receptor beta chain under discussion was sequenced for a study of blood T cell repertoires in COVID-19. For the study at large: Samples taken during acute and convalescent COVID-19 were collected in the United States, Italy and Spain.

The study recruited people aged roughly 18 to 100 years across more than 20 US areas. Per the authors' pipeline: How many nucleated cells were present was estimated from reference gene primer amplification. This table comes from immunoSEQ multiplex PCR, and its TCRdb copy is limited to in-frame clones, with some not included. The D gene and trimming were derived from the DNA, and the V and J assignments and clone size from that table. Of 140,000 to 150,000 clones in the sample, around four fifths are singletons; the top ten hold just over 6%. The CDR3 contains 14 residues. The germline CDR1 and CDR2 sequences are SGDLS and YYNGEE. V lost 0 bases, J lost 4 bases, and 3 bases stayed unmatched.

The material sequenced was PBMCs or T cells enriched from blood (not recorded which). The sequence was collected from a woman aged 45-59 years who had recovered from COVID-19. The chain uses TRBV9 and TRBJ2-7; 8 bases are shared with TRBD1. CDR3 bases: TGTGCCAGCAGCGTAGGGGGGACAGGATACGAGCAGTACTTC. It encodes CASSVGGTGYEQYF.